The table lists the clone carrying this T cell receptor (beta chain) with many counts. Its target is unknown. MiXCR was run by TCRdb on the 5' RACE reads, yielding one entry per CDR3 protein. The sample carries over 45,000 distinct CDR3 sequences, over 3.5% recorded once. The CDR3 sequence is 14 residues long. CDR1 SGHRS and CDR2 YFSETQ come from the germline V gene. Trimming cost V 5 bases and J 0 bases; bases outside gene matches: 1. The data originate from a study of neurological immune-mediated disorders. Findings and caveats of the study: CDR3 amino acid sequences of expanded clones were not shared across subjects, a result suggesting private repertoires in all groups.

Sequencing was performed on CD4+ T cells from blood. The TCR was taken from a woman aged 35 to 49 with multiple sclerosis. The V call is TRBV5-1, the J call TRBJ2-1; 8 nucleotides agree with TRBD2. CDR3 loop: CASRTSGSYNEQFF. In DNA, the CDR3 is TGCGCCAGCAGAACTAGCGGCTCCTACAATGAGCAGTTCTTC.